This T cell receptor (beta chain) was identified in a study of blood T cells in healthy people across ages. Donors were healthy Caucasian individuals from Russia aged roughly 6 to 95. The use of a sample-barcoded 5' primer and a J-beta primer mix characterized a second PCR of about 6 to 11 cycles. Using its own MiXCR run on the 5' RACE reads, TCRdb lists one record per CDR3 protein. The table has about 1.5 million distinct CDR3 sequences, approximately 43% seen once; the top ten hold more than 4%. This clonotype came up once. Per the germline V gene, CDR1 is SGHKS and CDR2 is YYEKEE (reference sequence). Trimming took off 4 bases at V and 4 bases at J, with 12 bases between the two ends. The CDR3 is 14 residues long.

This chain uses TRBV5-5 with TRBJ2-1; TRBD1 might be the D (6 bases). The sequence came from a woman aged 18-29 years in good health. Sequencing input: blood. The CDR3 region has the DNA TGTGCCAGCAGCGTGGACAGTGAATACAATGAGCAGTTCTTC. Encoded protein: CASSVDSEYNEQFF. The whole variable domain, filled in from reference TRBV5-5 and TRBJ2-1, reads DAGVTQSPTHLIKTRGQQVTLRCSPISGHKSVSWYQQVLGQGPQFIFQYYEKEERGRGNFPDRFSARQFPNYSSELNVNALLLGDSALYLCASSVDSEYNEQFFGPGTRLTVL.